Following are 18 T cell receptor beta chains from one sample sequenced in a study of T cells in Graves' hyperthyroidism and ophthalmopathy. The investigators amplified TCR beta CDR3 regions from RNA transcripts. HTBI primers were the set used in a first-round RT-PCR of the TCR CDR3. MiXCR was run by TCRdb on the multiplex PCR reads, yielding one entry per CDR3 protein. This sample carries about 560,000 distinct CDR3 sequences, around 15% of them seen once, and the ten largest clones take approximately 15%. Sequences were obtained from blood. The source is a woman aged 40 to 49 with Graves' hyperthyroidism.

A few counts support this clonotype. The chain combines TRBV7-9 with TRBJ2-7; D may correspond to TRBD1 or TRBD2 (5 bases each). Per germline, CDR1 SEHNR and CDR2 FQNEAQ (reference sequence). The CDR3 covers 14 residues. V was pared by 1 base and J by 5 bases, with 12 bases between. CDR3 coding DNA: TGTGCCAGCAGCTTAGAATCGGGGACGAACGAGCAGTACTTC. Translating gives CASSLESGTNEQYF.

The chain links TRBV6-1 to TRBJ1-1; D perhaps matches TRBD1 (5 bases). The ends were cut back, 1 base at V and 5 bases at J, with 20 bases in the middle. Germline V gives CDR1 MNHNS, CDR2 SASEGT. The CDR3 length is 17 residues. In DNA, the CDR3 is TGTGCCAGCAGTGAAGGGTCAGCGGGGGGAGCCGGTACTGAAGCTTTCTTT. Its translation is CASSEGSAGGAGTEAFF.

This clonotype was detected ten times or more. This rearrangement joins TRBV2 to TRBJ2-7, with 9 bases that match TRBD1. The CDR3 loop spans 14 amino acids. Germline assignment: CDR1 SNHLY and CDR2 FYNNEI. V was clipped by 3 bases and J by 3 bases; unmatched bases: 3. The CDR3 spells CASSETGGDYEQYF. CDR3 bases: TGTGCCAGCAGTGAGACAGGGGGGGACTACGAGCAGTACTTC.

This clonotype was observed many times. This chain connects TRBV12-3 or TRBV12-4 to TRBJ2-3; TRBD2 aligns across 8 bases. V shed 5 bases and J 4 bases; nucleotides not matched to a gene: 17. This CDR3 contains 18 residues. CDR3 bases: TGTGCCAGCAGTCCCATTTGGACTAGCAGCAGGGGAGCAGATACGCAGTATTTT. Translated: CASSPIWTSSRGADTQYF.

The sample holds a few counts of this clonotype. A much larger clone lies one base from this, so it may be a read error. The chain links TRBV11-2 to TRBJ2-3; the match to TRBD2 covers 9 bases. CDR1 and CDR2 from the germline V gene are SGHAT and FQNNGV. J was trimmed by 1 base and V by 5 bases; bases with no gene match: 7. The CDR3 extends over 16 amino acids. DNA for the CDR3: TGTGCCAGCAGCCTTCTCCGGACTAGCGGCACAGATACGCAGTATTTT. Amino acid sequence: CASSLLRTSGTDTQYF.

This clonotype has ten or more counts. The gene calls are TRBV28 and TRBJ1-1; D gene ambiguous. Germline CDR1 reads MDHEN; CDR2 reads SYDVKM. V was clipped by 8 bases and J by 0 bases, with 13 bases between them. This CDR3 is 14 amino acids long. The DNA for the CDR3 is TGTGCCAGCCGGGAGGGTATAATGAACACTGAAGCTTTCTTT. Its translation: CASREGIMNTEAFF.

This clonotype was counted at least ten times. The chain links TRBV28 to TRBJ2-7; D unresolved. The CDR3 spans 16 residues. CDR1 and CDR2 (germline): MDHEN, SYDVKM. Deletions cut 4 bases from V and 3 bases from J, with 19 bases between. The CDR3 DNA follows: TGTGCCAGCAGTTCGATAAGTAGTAGAACTTTCTACGAGCAGTACTTC. Translating it yields CASSSISSRTFYEQYF.

The table lists this clonotype with many counts. The chain links TRBV20-1 to TRBJ1-5, with unresolved D. The V end was cut by 1 base, the J end by 2 bases, with 9 bases between. The CDR3 has 14 amino acids. Germline CDR1 DFQATT, CDR2 SNEGSKA (reference sequence). In nucleotides, the CDR3 is TGCAGTGCTAGAGGTGGGGTTGGCAATCAGCCCCAGCATTTT. This encodes CSARGGVGNQPQHF.

There are many counts of this clonotype. The chain recombines TRBV12-3 or TRBV12-4 with TRBJ1-1, with D possibly matching TRBD1 (6 bases). The CDR3 is 15 residues long. V gave up 4 bases and J gave up 3 bases, with 15 bases separating them. The CDR3 region is CASSSLRGKHTEAFF. The CDR3 bases are TGTGCCAGCAGTTCACTCAGGGGCAAGCACACTGAAGCTTTCTTT.

This clonotype was detected only a few times. J is TRBJ2-2 and V is TRBV5-1; the match to TRBD1 covers 10 bases. Trimming removed 0 bases from V and 0 bases from J; junction bases left unmatched: 8. This CDR3 comprises 19 residues. Germline CDR1 and CDR2: SGHRS and YFSETQ. CDR3 nucleotide sequence: TGCGCCAGCAGCTTGGAAGGGACAGGGGCCGTTGCGAACACCGGGGAGCTGTTTTTT. Its translation: CASSLEGTGAVANTGELFF.

This clonotype was seen a few times. This chain uses TRBV20-1 with TRBJ2-3; 11 bases map to TRBD1. The trim removed 7 bases at V and 6 bases at J, leaving 9 bases unmatched. Germline-derived CDR1 and CDR2 are DFQATT and SNEGSKA (reference sequence). The CDR3 has 14 amino acids. The CDR3 here is CSVPRTGGWDTQYF. The DNA of the CDR3 is TGCAGTGTCCCGAGGACAGGGGGCTGGGATACGCAGTATTTT.

This clonotype was seen at least ten times. The CDR3 DNA is TGTGCCAGCAGTCTAGGACGGTCAGAATGGTCACCCCTCCACTTT. Translated: CASSLGRSEWSPLHF. The J gene is TRBJ1-6, the V gene TRBV28; D unclear. Germline V lookup: CDR1 MDHEN, CDR2 SYDVKM. The CDR3 length is 15 residues. V was clipped by 5 bases and J by 10 bases, with 18 bases between them.

The chain links TRBV10-3 to TRBJ1-2; no clear D gene. Germline V gene lookup returns CDR1 ENHRY and CDR2 SYGVKD. V shed 6 bases and J shed 3 bases, with 11 bases lying between them. This CDR3 is built from 13 residues. The CDR3 nucleotides read TGTGCCATCAGGGGAGCCACCGACTATGGCTACACCTTC. Translated, it gives CAIRGATDYGYTF.

In its sample, this clonotype was seen many times. The chain employs TRBV19 and TRBJ1-5; 11 bases map to TRBD1. Germline-derived CDR1 and CDR2 are LNHDA and SQIVND (reference sequence). The length of the CDR3 is 15 residues. J gave up 0 bases and V 8 bases, and 3 bases lay outside the gene matches. The CDR3 nucleotides read TGTGCCAGTCGGGACAGGGGGTATAGCAATCAGCCCCAGCATTTT. Protein product: CASRDRGYSNQPQHF.

This clonotype was recorded at least ten times. The rearrangement uses TRBV30 and TRBJ1-5, with unresolved D. Germline loops: CDR1 GTSNPN, CDR2 SVGIG (reference sequence). This CDR3 region has 16 residues. V shed 2 bases and J shed 2 bases, with 16 bases lying between them. CDR3 DNA sequence: TGTGCCTGGAGTTCGGGCAGCTCCTTCGGCAATCAGCCCCAGCATTTT. It translates to CAWSSGSSFGNQPQHF.

In this sample, this clonotype turned up many times. The gene calls are TRBV7-6 and TRBJ2-7; 7 positions agree with TRBD1. CDR1 is SGHVS, CDR2 FNYEAQ, per germline. V lost 2 bases and J lost 4; bases outside the gene matches: 8. The CDR3 length is 15 residues. The CDR3, as DNA: TGTGCCAGCAGCTTAAATAAAGGGGGCGATTACGAGCAGTACTTC. This gives the protein CASSLNKGGDYEQYF.

The chain has TRBV4-1 and TRBJ1-5; 10 bases are a match to TRBD1. With 0 bases clipped from V and 7 bases from J, the junction kept 12 bases outside the gene matches. Germline V gene data show CDR1 as MGHRA and CDR2 as YSYEKL. The CDR3 spans 18 residues. The CDR3, as DNA: TGCGCCAGCAGCCAAGAGCACCCCGGGACAGGGGCGGGACAGCCCCAGCATTTT. Translation gives CASSQEHPGTGAGQPQHF.

As concerns this clonotype: With a much larger clone just one base away, this may be a read error. This chain joins TRBV30 and TRBJ1-1, with 12 bases aligning to TRBD1. The CDR3 totals 15 residues. J gave up 3 bases and V 5 bases, and 7 bases lay outside the gene matches. In germline, CDR1 is GTSNPN, CDR2 SVGIG (reference sequence). Written as DNA, the CDR3 is TGTGCCTGGGGTACGGGACAGGGGGCTCACACTGAAGCTTTCTTT. Translated, it gives CAWGTGQGAHTEAFF.